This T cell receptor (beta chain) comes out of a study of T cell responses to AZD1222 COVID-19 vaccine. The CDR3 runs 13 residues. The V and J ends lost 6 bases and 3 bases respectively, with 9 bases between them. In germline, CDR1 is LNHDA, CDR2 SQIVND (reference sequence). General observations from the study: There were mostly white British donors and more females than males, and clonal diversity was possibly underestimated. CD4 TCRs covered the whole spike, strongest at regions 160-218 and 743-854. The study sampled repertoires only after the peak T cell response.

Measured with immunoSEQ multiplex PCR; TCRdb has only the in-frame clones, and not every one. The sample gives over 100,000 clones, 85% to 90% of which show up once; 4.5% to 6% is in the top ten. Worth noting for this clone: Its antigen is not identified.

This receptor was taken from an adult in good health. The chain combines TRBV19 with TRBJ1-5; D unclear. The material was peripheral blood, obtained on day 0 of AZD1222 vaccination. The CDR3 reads CASRDLPNQPQHF. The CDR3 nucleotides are TGTGCCAGTAGGGACCTCCCCAATCAGCCCCAGCATTTT.